The 21 T cell receptor beta chains given below trace back to one sample, sequenced in a study of T cells of healthy individuals. In TCRdb, the 5' RACE reads were re-called with MiXCR into one record per CDR3 protein. Found here are fewer than 90,000 distinct CDR3 sequences, about 4.8% of them singletons; the top ten hold approximately 8%. These receptors came from a female donor in good health.

Ten or more counts support this clonotype. This rearrangement joins TRBV5-5 to TRBJ2-1; TRBD2 matches at 9 bases. V trimming: 0 bases; J trimming: 10 bases; junction bases outside the gene matches: 17. Germline V gene lookup returns CDR1 SGHKS and CDR2 YYEKEE (reference sequence). The CDR3 contains 18 residues. CDR3 in DNA: TGTGCCAGCAGCTTGGGCGGGGCGGGACTAGCCTACAATTCCGAGCAGTTCTTC. As protein: CASSLGGAGLAYNSEQFF.

Ten or more counts support this clonotype. The chain couples TRBV29-1 to TRBJ2-7; D perhaps matches TRBD1 (5 bases). The CDR3 has 13 amino acids. The germline V and J ends were trimmed by 7 bases and 0 bases, with 13 bases remaining between them. Germline V gene sequence: CDR1 SQVTM, CDR2 ANQGSEA. CDR3 bases: TGCAGCGCCACAGGTGGAAGCTCCTACGAGCAGTACTTC. Amino acid sequence: CSATGGSSYEQYF.

This clonotype was found once. The J gene is TRBJ1-3, the V gene TRBV14; the D is unclear. Germline loops: CDR1 SGHDN, CDR2 FVKESK. The length of the CDR3 is 15 residues. V was cut by 7 bases and J by 1 base, with 14 bases left in between. For the CDR3, the DNA is TGTGCCAGCAACCCGAGCGCAGGTTCTGGAAACACCATATATTTT. Protein sequence: CASNPSAGSGNTIYF.

Many counts were recorded for this clonotype. The chain carries TRBV5-6 and TRBJ1-1; 9 bases fit TRBD1. Trimming took 3 bases from V and 4 from J; bases not matched to a gene: 7. Per the germline V gene, CDR1 is SGHDT and CDR2 is YYEEEE. The CDR3 spans 15 residues. In nucleotides, the CDR3 is TGTGCCAGCAGCTGGACAGGGGTTGTGTTCACTGAAGCTTTCTTT. As protein: CASSWTGVVFTEAFF.

The sample holds a few counts of this clonotype. The chain combines TRBV10-3 with TRBJ1-1; no definite D call. V was trimmed by 6 bases and J by 2 bases, leaving 10 bases between them. The CDR3 consists of 13 residues. Germline CDR1 ENHRY, CDR2 SYGVKD. The CDR3 region has the DNA TGTGCCATCAGCGGTGGGGTCAACACTGAAGCTTTCTTT. The encoded protein is CAISGGVNTEAFF.

There are many counts of this clonotype. The V call is TRBV6-5, the J call TRBJ2-6; D unclear. The CDR3 has 15 residues. CDR1 is MNHEY, CDR2 SVGAGI, per germline. Deletions cut 6 bases from V and 4 bases from J, with 13 bases between. DNA for the CDR3: TGTGCCAGCAGATTCGGTGATGCGGGGGCCAACGTCCTGACTTTC. This sequence encodes CASRFGDAGANVLTF.

This clonotype was counted a few times. This chain links TRBV11-2 with TRBJ2-3; D uncertain. CDR3 size: 14 residues. V lost 0 bases and J lost 4, with 8 bases in between. Germline values: CDR1 SGHAT, CDR2 FQNNGV. CDR3 residues: CASSLDLVADTQYF. DNA for the CDR3: TGTGCCAGCAGCTTAGATCTAGTAGCAGATACGCAGTATTTT.

The CDR3 nucleotides are TGTGCCAGCAGGCTAGCCATCGGCTCTGGAAACACCATATATTTT. It translates to CASRLAIGSGNTIYF. V and J are TRBV6-5 and TRBJ1-3; D not certain. Trimming removed 6 bases from V and 0 bases from J, with 12 bases in between. Germline loops: CDR1 MNHEY, CDR2 SVGAGI. The CDR3 has 15 amino acids.

This clonotype showed up many times. V gene TRBV27 combines with J gene TRBJ1-5; the match to TRBD1 covers 7 bases. J gave up 4 bases and V 3 bases, and 15 bases lay outside the gene matches. Germline V lookup: CDR1 MNHEY, CDR2 SMNVEV (reference sequence). The CDR3 consists of 18 residues. The CDR3 sequence is CASSFQRSPGQANQPQHF. In DNA form, the CDR3 reads TGTGCCAGCAGTTTTCAAAGGTCCCCAGGACAGGCTAATCAGCCCCAGCATTTT.

This clonotype showed up many times. The chain links TRBV18 to TRBJ2-1, with D maybe TRBD2 (6 bases). V was clipped by 6 bases and J by 4 bases, with 28 bases between them. The CDR3 covers 19 residues. Germline loops: CDR1 KGHSH, CDR2 LQKENI. CDR3 DNA: TGTGCCAGCTCCCGCTGGAGGGAAGTTGTCCAGGGAGGATACAATGAGCAGTTCTTC. It yields the protein CASSRWREVVQGGYNEQFF.

This clonotype was detected many times. The chain employs TRBV27 and TRBJ2-3, with 12 positions matching TRBD2. The germline gives CDR1 MNHEY, CDR2 SMNVEV (reference sequence). The CDR3 has 15 residues. J gave up 4 bases and V 5 bases, and 4 bases lay outside the gene matches. Here the CDR3 reads CASSTLAGGADTQYF. The CDR3 DNA is TGTGCCAGCAGTACGCTAGCGGGAGGGGCAGATACGCAGTATTTT.

This clonotype was counted between two and nine times. V usage is TRBV7-2 and J usage is TRBJ2-3; tentatively, D is TRBD2 (5 bases). The CDR3 is 15 residues long. The V and J ends lost 5 bases and 10 bases respectively, with 22 bases between them. In germline, CDR1 is SGHTA, CDR2 FQGNSA. The CDR3 sequence: CASSPPRGDSRAQYF. The CDR3 nucleotides are TGTGCCAGCAGCCCGCCACGGGGTGATAGTAGGGCGCAGTATTTT.

This clonotype was seen a few times. The V and J genes are TRBV6-2 or TRBV6-3 and TRBJ2-7; D may be TRBD2 (6 bases). Germline assignment: CDR1 MNHEY and CDR2 SVGEGT. The CDR3 contains 15 residues. Trimming stripped 2 bases from V and 4 bases from J, with 15 bases between. The DNA for the CDR3 is TGTGCCAGCAGTTACCGGGGGTCCATCACGTACGAGCAGTACTTC. It encodes CASSYRGSITYEQYF.

Many counts were recorded for this clonotype. V usage is TRBV4-2 and J usage is TRBJ1-6, with 8 bases fitting TRBD1. J gave up 7 bases and V 1 base, and 0 bases lay outside the gene matches. Looked up from germline, CDR1 is LGHNA and CDR2 is YNFKEQ. The CDR3 runs to 14 residues. The CDR3 region has the DNA TGTGCCAGCAGCCAAGGACAGGGGAATTCACCCCTCCACTTT. Amino acids: CASSQGQGNSPLHF.

Concerning this clonotype: A much larger clonotype is one base distant, so this may be a read error. The chain couples TRBV20-1 to TRBJ2-7; no clear D. This CDR3 has 13 residues. Germline-derived CDR1 and CDR2 are DFQATT and SNEGSKA (reference sequence). Written as DNA, the CDR3 is TGCGGTGCTAGAGATGGTGGGCCTCGGGAGCAGTACTTC. This encodes CGARDGGPREQYF.

This clonotype was seen ten or more times. This sequence joins TRBV7-4 and TRBJ2-7; no clear D. The CDR3 consists of 12 residues. The germline V gene has CDR1 SGHVT and CDR2 SQSDAQ. Trimming removed 5 bases from V and 5 bases from J, with 10 bases in between. The CDR3 loop reads CASSPPRDEQYF. The CDR3 DNA reads TGTGCCAGCAGCCCCCCCCGGGACGAGCAGTACTTC.

This clonotype was counted ten times or more. The chain combines TRBV6-5 with TRBJ2-3; D not resolved. The length of the CDR3 is 13 residues. Germline assignment: CDR1 MNHEY and CDR2 SVGAGI. V was trimmed by 2 bases and J by 0 bases, leaving 3 bases between them. The CDR3 bases are TGTGCCAGCAGTTACCAAAGCACAGATACGCAGTATTTT. It translates to CASSYQSTDTQYF.

The chain links TRBV27 to TRBJ1-1, with D unresolved. This CDR3 has 13 amino acids. V lost 2 bases and J lost 0, with 4 bases in between. Germline V gives CDR1 MNHEY, CDR2 SMNVEV (reference sequence). The CDR3 sequence is CASSLMVNTEAFF. In DNA form, the CDR3 reads TGTGCCAGCAGTTTAATGGTGAACACTGAAGCTTTCTTT.

V is TRBV28 and J is TRBJ2-3, with 11 bases aligning to TRBD2. Trimming took 4 bases from V and 3 from J; bases not matched to a gene: 9. Germline lookup yields CDR1 MDHEN and CDR2 SYDVKM. The CDR3 covers 17 residues. As DNA, the CDR3 is TGTGCCAGCAGTTCCCGGACCACTAGCGGGAGAACAGATACGCAGTATTTT. Its protein product is CASSSRTTSGRTDTQYF.

This clonotype occurred many times. In DNA, the CDR3 is TGTGCCATCAGACCTGGGACAGCAAACACCGGGGAGCTGTTTTTT. Its translation is CAIRPGTANTGELFF. The chain has TRBV10-3 and TRBJ2-2, with 7 bases identical to TRBD1. The CDR3 covers 15 residues. Trimming took 6 bases from V and 2 from J; bases not matched to a gene: 6. Germline V lookup: CDR1 ENHRY, CDR2 SYGVKD.

This clonotype has a handful of counts. The chain couples TRBV10-3 to TRBJ2-7; 7 bases fit TRBD2. CDR3 size: 14 residues. V gave up 6 bases and J gave up 6 bases; unmatched junction bases: 11. In germline, CDR1 is ENHRY, CDR2 SYGVKD. CDR3 residues: CAIRPGLESVEQYF. CDR3 nucleotides: TGTGCCATCAGGCCAGGACTAGAGTCGGTCGAGCAGTACTTC.